The 8 T cell receptor beta chains given below trace back to one sample, sequenced in a study of STAT5B mutations in CD4+ large granular lymphocyte leukemia. Clones were read by immunoSEQ multiplex PCR, and TCRdb kept only the in-frame ones, dropping some. The sample lists 30,000 or so clones, 60% to 85% seen once, with around 0.99% in the top ten. Sequences were obtained from CD4+ T cells from blood buffy coats. Source of these receptors: a human donor in good health.

This clone was seen just once. V and J are TRBV5-1 and TRBJ2-1, with D possibly TRBD2 on 5 matching bases. CDR3 length equals 15 residues. Germline CDR1 SGHRS, CDR2 YFSETQ. Trimming took 0 bases from V and 11 from J, leaving 18 bases between them. CDR3 DNA: TGCGCCAGCAGCTTGGTGCTAGCTGGGCCAAATAAGCAGTTCTTC. Protein sequence: CASSLVLAGPNKQFF. Looking up the rest from reference TRBV5-1 and TRBJ2-1 gives the full variable domain: KAGVTQTPRYLIKTRGQQVTLSCSPISGHRSVSWYQQTPGQGLQFLFEYFSETQRNKGNFPGRFSGRQFSNSRSEMNVSTLELGDSALYLCASSLVLAGPNKQFFGPGTRLTVL.

The rearrangement links TRBV5-4 to TRBJ2-5; unclear D gene. The CDR3 runs to 14 residues. Germline CDR1 SGHNT, CDR2 YYREEE (reference sequence). V was clipped by 0 bases and J by 3 bases, with 9 bases between them. The CDR3: CASSLVSREETQYF. CDR3 sequence (DNA): TGTGCCAGCAGCTTGGTTAGTAGGGAAGAGACCCAGTACTTC.

The gene calls are TRBV27 and TRBJ2-3; perhaps TRBD2 as D (5 bases). Per germline, CDR1 MNHEY and CDR2 SMNVEV (reference sequence). V lost 2 bases to trimming and J lost 4 bases, with 10 bases between them. This CDR3 comprises 14 residues. CDR3 DNA sequence: TGTGCCAGCAGTTTAGCCTTAGCGTCAGATACGCAGTATTTT. Translated: CASSLALASDTQYF.

The gene calls are TRBV5-6 and TRBJ1-1, with 7 bases identical to TRBD1. Germline V gene data show CDR1 as SGHDT and CDR2 as YYEEEE. There are 16 residues in the CDR3. The V gene end was trimmed by 4 bases and the J gene end by 0 bases; junction bases not matched to a gene: 9. The CDR3 DNA follows: TGTGCCAGCAGCGACAGGGCAAAAGACATGAACACTGAAGCTTTCTTT. Protein product: CASSDRAKDMNTEAFF.

The V call is TRBV18, the J call TRBJ2-6, with TRBD1 identical over 8 bases. Trimming cost V 3 bases and J 1 base; bases outside gene matches: 8. The CDR3 length is 18 residues. Germline CDR1 and CDR2: KGHSH and LQKENI. The CDR3 nucleotides are TGTGCCAGCTCACCTGACAGGGGCCGCCGATCTGGGGCCAACGTCCTGACTTTC. It yields the protein CASSPDRGRRSGANVLTF.

This chain uses TRBV4-2 with TRBJ2-3; D might be TRBD2 (7 bases). There are 16 residues in the CDR3. Germline loops: CDR1 LGHNA, CDR2 YNFKEQ. V was shortened by 4 bases and J by 2 bases, with 16 bases between the two germline ends. CDR3 in amino acids: CASSPGAGDPTDTQYF. The CDR3 DNA reads TGTGCCAGCAGCCCGGGGGCGGGGGACCCCACAGATACGCAGTATTTT.

The chain couples TRBV28 to TRBJ1-2; 10 positions match TRBD1. Germline-derived CDR1 and CDR2 are MDHEN and SYDVKM. Trimming at V came to 5 bases and at J to 3 bases, leaving 6 bases not matched to a gene. The CDR3 extends over 15 amino acids. CDR3 bases: TGTGCCAGCAGTGCGACAGGGGGCGGGTACTATGGCTACACCTTC. It codes for CASSATGGGYYGYTF.

The chain joins TRBV18 to TRBJ2-1; D gene uncertain. CDR3 size: 13 residues. V was pared by 4 bases and J by 8 bases, with 12 bases between. Germline-derived CDR1 and CDR2 are KGHSH and LQKENI. The CDR3 region has the DNA TGTGCCAGCTCACTACGACGTCGGCATGAGCAGTTCTTC. Amino acid sequence: CASSLRRRHEQFF.